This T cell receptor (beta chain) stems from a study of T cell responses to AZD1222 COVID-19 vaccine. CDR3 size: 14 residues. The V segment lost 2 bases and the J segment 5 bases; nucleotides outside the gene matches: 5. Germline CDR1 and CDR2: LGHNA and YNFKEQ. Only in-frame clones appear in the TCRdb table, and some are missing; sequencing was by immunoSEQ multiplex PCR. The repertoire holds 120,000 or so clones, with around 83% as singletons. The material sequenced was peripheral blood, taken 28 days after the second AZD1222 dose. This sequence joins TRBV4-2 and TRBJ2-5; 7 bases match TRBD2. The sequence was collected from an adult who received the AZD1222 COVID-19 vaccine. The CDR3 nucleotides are TGTGCCAGCAGCCAAAAGCGGGGCGGGGAGACCCAGTACTTC. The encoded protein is CASSQKRGGETQYF.